The subject of this entry is one T cell receptor (beta chain). Its target is not known. The sample is drawn from a study of cytomegalovirus exposure and HLA in healthy donors. In germline, CDR1 is SGHNT, CDR2 YYREEE (reference sequence). CDR3 length equals 12 residues. Trimming at V came to 2 bases and at J to 8 bases, leaving 1 base not matched to a gene. Study observations and caveats: In a later analysis, TCR beta V- and J-gene trimming was associated with a missense DCLRE1C variant.

The PCR had 60 Vbeta and 13 Jbeta primers. This table comes from immunoSEQ multiplex PCR, and its TCRdb copy is limited to in-frame clones, with some not included. The table shows 130,000 or so clones, with approximately 80% occurring only once. The sequencing input was PBMCs. This TCR derives from a woman in her late teens or twenties in good health and CMV-seronegative. The chain couples TRBV5-4 to TRBJ1-2, with TRBD1 matching over 9 bases. The CDR3 is CASSLGQGGYTF. The DNA for the CDR3 is TGTGCCAGCAGCTTAGGACAGGGGGGCTACACCTTC.